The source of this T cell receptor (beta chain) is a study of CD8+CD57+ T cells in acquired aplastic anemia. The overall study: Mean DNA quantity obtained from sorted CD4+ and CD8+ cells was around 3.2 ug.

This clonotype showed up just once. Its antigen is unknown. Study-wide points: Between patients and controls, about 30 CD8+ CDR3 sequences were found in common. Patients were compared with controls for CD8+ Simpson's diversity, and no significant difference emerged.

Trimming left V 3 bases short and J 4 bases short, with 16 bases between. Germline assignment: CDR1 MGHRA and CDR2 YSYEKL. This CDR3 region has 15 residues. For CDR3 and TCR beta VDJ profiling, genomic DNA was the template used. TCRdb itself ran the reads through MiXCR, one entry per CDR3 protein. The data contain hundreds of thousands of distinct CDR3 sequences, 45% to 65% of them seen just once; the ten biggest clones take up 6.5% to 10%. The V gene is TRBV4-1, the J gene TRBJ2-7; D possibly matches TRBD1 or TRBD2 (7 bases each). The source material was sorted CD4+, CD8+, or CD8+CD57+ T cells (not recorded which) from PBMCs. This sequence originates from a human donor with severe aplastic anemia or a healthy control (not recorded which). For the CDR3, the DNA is TGCGCCAGCAGCCAGGGGGAGGGGGCGGGGTACGAGCAGTACTTC. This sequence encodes CASSQGEGAGYEQYF.